What follows describes a single T cell receptor (beta chain). CDR1 is MNHEY, CDR2 SMNVEV, per germline (reference sequence). With V trimmed by 9 bases and J by 4 bases, 9 bases remained unmatched. The CDR3 is 15 residues long. The data belong to a study of cytomegalovirus exposure and HLA in healthy donors. Primers: 60 Vbeta forward and 13 Jbeta reverse. The repertoire was sequenced with immunoSEQ multiplex PCR; TCRdb's copy has only in-frame clones and lacks some. The profile shows 120,000 to 150,000 clones, 73% of them singletons. Sequences were obtained from PBMCs. This sequence was found in a woman aged 18-29 years in good health and CMV-seronegative. The chain combines TRBV27 with TRBJ1-6; 7 bases line up with TRBD1. The chain's CDR3 is CASRTGQAYNSPLHF. CDR3 bases: TGTGCCAGTCGCACCGGACAGGCTTATAATTCACCCCTCCACTTT.